The 17 T cell receptor beta chains in this list originate from one sample, sequenced in a study of T cells after yellow fever vaccination. TCRdb re-analysed the 5' RACE reads in MiXCR, keeping a single row per CDR3 protein. The profile shows about 320,000 distinct CDR3 sequences, 6.8% of them singletons. The sequencing here drew on PBMCs, taken around 45 days after the first yellow fever vaccination. The receptors stem from a man aged 18 to 30 who received the YFV17D yellow fever vaccine.

The chain carries TRBV5-4 and TRBJ1-2; perhaps TRBD1 as D (5 bases). Germline V CDR1 and CDR2: SGHNT, YYREEE (reference sequence). This CDR3 has 15 residues. Trimming pared 4 bases from V and 2 bases from J, leaving 15 bases between. The CDR3 loop reads CASSLGGSRNYGYTF. The CDR3 bases are TGTGCCAGCAGCCTGGGGGGGAGCAGGAACTATGGCTACACCTTC.

This chain uses TRBV18 with TRBJ2-5; D is perhaps TRBD2 (5 bases). CDR3 length equals 15 residues. V was cut by 6 bases and J by 2 bases, with 16 bases left in between. CDR1 KGHSH and CDR2 LQKENI come from the germline V gene. In DNA form, the CDR3 reads TGTGCCAGCTCTCCAAACCGAGGGCGGCAAGAGACCCAGTACTTC. It encodes CASSPNRGRQETQYF.

This clonotype has only a few counts. V gene TRBV18 combines with J gene TRBJ2-1; 7 bases match TRBD1. Germline V lookup: CDR1 KGHSH, CDR2 LQKENI. This CDR3 is 14 amino acids long. The ends lost 5 bases at V and 5 bases at J; junction bases unmatched: 6. The CDR3 sequence: CASSRDRQHNEQFF. The CDR3 nucleotides read TGTGCCAGCTCAAGGGACAGACAACACAATGAGCAGTTCTTC.

There are a few counts of this clonotype. The genes are TRBV20-1 and TRBJ2-3; D uncertain. V lost 2 bases and J lost 3, with 12 bases in between. CDR3 size: 14 residues. Germline V gene sequence: CDR1 DFQATT, CDR2 SNEGSKA (reference sequence). CDR3 sequence: CSARHPTVTDTQYF. Written as DNA, the CDR3 is TGCAGTGCTAGACACCCGACTGTTACAGATACGCAGTATTTT.

This clonotype was picked up a small number of times. V usage is TRBV9 and J usage is TRBJ2-5, with D possibly being TRBD1 (5 bases). This CDR3 has 14 amino acids. Between the trimmed V and J ends, which lost 1 base and 5 bases, there was a span of 12 bases. Germline V gene sequence: CDR1 SGDLS, CDR2 YYNGEE. The CDR3 spells CASSVRGEWETQYF. The CDR3 DNA reads TGTGCCAGCAGCGTAAGGGGTGAATGGGAGACCCAGTACTTC.

This chain links TRBV5-1 with TRBJ2-3; 9 bases match TRBD2. The CDR3 spans 15 residues. With 2 bases clipped from V and 4 bases from J, the junction kept 5 bases outside the gene matches. Germline V lookup: CDR1 SGHRS, CDR2 YFSETQ. CDR3 residues: CASSLLSGGSDTQYF. CDR3 in DNA: TGCGCCAGCAGCTTACTTAGCGGGGGCTCAGATACGCAGTATTTT.

This clonotype has ten or more counts. This chain joins TRBV7-3 and TRBJ1-1; TRBD1 might be the D (5 bases). Germline CDR1 SGHTA, CDR2 FQGTGA. V was trimmed by 5 bases and J by 5 bases, leaving 12 bases between them. This CDR3 is 13 amino acids long. The CDR3 nucleotides are TGTGCCAGCAGCGCTCAGGGAGGAACTGAAGCTTTCTTT. Its translation is CASSAQGGTEAFF.

This clonotype was counted a few times. This chain links TRBV7-7 with TRBJ2-2; D not resolved. The V gene lost 10 bases and the J gene lost 5 bases, with 17 bases spanning the gap. The CDR3 totals 14 residues. Germline V gene lookup returns CDR1 SSHAT and CDR2 FNYEAQ (reference sequence). CDR3 bases: TGTGCCACCCAGGAAGGTGTTGGTACCGGGGAGCTGTTTTTT. It encodes CATQEGVGTGELFF.

The gene calls are TRBV20-1 and TRBJ2-1, with 7 nucleotides matching TRBD1. The length of the CDR3 is 13 residues. Germline CDR1 DFQATT, CDR2 SNEGSKA (reference sequence). V dropped 6 bases and J dropped 4; count of bases not matched to a gene: 6. CDR3 DNA sequence: TGCAGTGCCCGGACAGGACCTTACAATGAGCAGTTCTTC. Residues: CSARTGPYNEQFF.

The chain recombines TRBV12-3 or TRBV12-4 with TRBJ1-2, with TRBD1 as a possible D gene (5 bases). Trimming pared 5 bases from V and 7 bases from J, leaving 17 bases between. The CDR3 runs to 14 residues. The CDR3 DNA sequence: TGTGCCAGCAGTCGTTTCGCGGGGACCACTGGCTACACCTTC. Amino acid sequence: CASSRFAGTTGYTF.

Only a few counts were recorded for this clonotype. The chain joins TRBV5-1 to TRBJ2-1; D is perhaps TRBD1 (6 bases). The V gene lost 4 bases and the J gene lost 0 bases, with 11 bases spanning the gap. The CDR3 runs to 15 residues. Germline CDR1 and CDR2: SGHRS and YFSETQ. As DNA, the CDR3 is TGCGCCAGCAGCACCACAGGGAGCTCCTACAATGAGCAGTTCTTC. Translating gives CASSTTGSSYNEQFF.

This clonotype has at least ten counts. The chain links TRBV7-2 to TRBJ2-3; D possibly corresponds to TRBD2 (5 bases). Trimming shortened V by 5 bases and J by 8 bases, and 14 bases separated the two germline ends. Germline V lookup: CDR1 SGHTA, CDR2 FQGNSA. This CDR3 is 13 amino acids long. CDR3 region: CASSENARGTQYF. CDR3 nucleotide sequence: TGTGCCAGCAGCGAGAATGCACGGGGTACGCAGTATTTT.

This clonotype has a handful of counts. The chain has TRBV20-1 and TRBJ2-3, with D perhaps assigned TRBD1 or TRBD2 (5 bases each). The CDR3 runs 15 residues. Germline V gives CDR1 DFQATT, CDR2 SNEGSKA (reference sequence). The ends were cut back, 1 base at V and 2 bases at J, with 13 bases in the middle. Here the CDR3 reads CSARVPGGTTDTQYF. For the CDR3, the DNA is TGCAGTGCTAGAGTTCCGGGTGGGACCACAGATACGCAGTATTTT.

In its sample, this clonotype was seen many times. The J gene is TRBJ2-5, the V gene TRBV11-2, with 9 bases matching TRBD2. V shed 2 bases, J shed 1 base, and the junction held 11 bases outside the gene matches. This CDR3 has 18 amino acids. Germline CDR1 SGHAT, CDR2 FQNNGV. The CDR3 spells CASSLISGGAQIQETQYF. CDR3 in DNA: TGTGCCAGCAGCTTAATTAGCGGGGGAGCCCAAATCCAAGAGACCCAGTACTTC.

There are many counts of this clonotype. The rearrangement joins TRBV7-2 to TRBJ2-1; D not certain. The germline CDR1 and CDR2 sequences are SGHTA and FQGNSA. Trimming shortened V by 6 bases and J by 3 bases, and 15 bases separated the two germline ends. The CDR3 consists of 15 residues. This CDR3 is CASRHASGDYNEQFF. DNA for the CDR3: TGTGCCAGCAGACATGCCTCGGGTGACTACAATGAGCAGTTCTTC.

This clonotype was seen many times. The chain links TRBV5-1 to TRBJ2-3, with TRBD2 matching over 9 bases. V dropped 1 base and J dropped 3; count of bases not matched to a gene: 12. This CDR3 has 18 residues. The germline V gene encodes CDR1 SGHRS and CDR2 YFSETQ. CDR3 region: CASSLTPKSSGTTDTQYF. The CDR3 DNA reads as TGCGCCAGCAGCTTGACCCCGAAATCTAGCGGGACAACAGATACGCAGTATTTT.

The J gene is TRBJ2-4, the V gene TRBV18; D possibly matches TRBD1 or TRBD2 (5 bases each). Germline CDR1 KGHSH, CDR2 LQKENI. The germline V and J ends were trimmed by 3 bases and 3 bases, with 18 bases remaining between them. The CDR3 extends over 17 amino acids. CDR3 loop: CASSPAGASTVKNIQYF. The CDR3 DNA sequence: TGTGCCAGCTCACCCGCCGGGGCCTCTACCGTCAAAAACATTCAGTACTTC.